The T cell receptor (beta chain) under discussion was sequenced for a study of T cell responses to AZD1222 COVID-19 vaccine. Whole-study results and caveats: Sampled repertoires all dated from after the peak T cell response. Just 5 to 7 AZD1222 recipients were seropositive at baseline. Mapped onto spike, vaccine-associated CD4 TCRs spanned it and were dominant at 160-218 and 743-854.

Trimming took off 0 bases at V and 8 bases at J, with 13 bases between the two ends. The CDR3 totals 14 residues. Looked up from germline, CDR1 is SQVTM and CDR2 is ANQGSEA. Profiling relied on immunoSEQ multiplex PCR, and the TCRdb table lists in-frame clones only, not all of them. The sample shows about 180,000 clones, 70% to 90% of them seen only once. A remark on this clone: The antigen is not known.

V is TRBV29-1 and J is TRBJ1-4; D is unresolved. The material sequenced was peripheral blood, taken on day 0 of AZD1222 vaccination. This sequence originates from an adult in good health. This chain's CDR3 is CSVEDNAGREKLFF. The DNA of the CDR3 is TGCAGCGTTGAAGATAATGCGGGCAGAGAAAAACTGTTTTTT.